This TCR beta chain was retrieved from a study of cytomegalovirus exposure and HLA in healthy donors. Study-level points and caveats: CMV antigen specificity of three CMV-associated chains was confirmed in vitro.

This PCR relied on a set of 60 Vbeta primers and 13 Jbeta primers. The repertoire was sequenced with immunoSEQ multiplex PCR; TCRdb's copy has only in-frame clones and lacks some. The sample carries 210,000 or so clones, approximately 82% recorded once. Concerning this clone: Its antigen remains unknown.

Trimming shortened V by 2 bases and J by 7 bases, and 11 bases separated the two germline ends. This CDR3 has 13 amino acids. The germline V gene encodes CDR1 MNHEY and CDR2 SMNVEV (reference sequence). The chain carries TRBV27 and TRBJ1-2; TRBD1 is a possible D gene (5 bases). Material: PBMCs. This sequence originates from a woman aged 40 to 55 in good health and CMV-seronegative. The CDR3 coding sequence is TGTGCCAGCAGTTTAAAGGCAGGGTCTGGCTACACCTTC. It specifies CASSLKAGSGYTF.